One sample yielded the 15 T cell receptor beta chains listed below, sequenced in a study of response to subunit inactivated influenza vaccine. TCRdb redid the calling of the RT-PCR reads with MiXCR, one entry per CDR3 protein. The sample carries around 470,000 distinct CDR3 sequences, approximately 6.9% recorded once. Sequenced here: PBMCs from blood, sampled around 25 months after vaccination. The receptors shown here come from a man in his fifties or sixties who received an inactivated influenza vaccine.

The chain recombines TRBV6-5 with TRBJ1-1; 8 bases align to TRBD1. This CDR3 region has 14 residues. Germline V CDR1 and CDR2: MNHEY, SVGAGI. The V and J ends lost 4 bases and 3 bases, in that order; junction bases with no gene match: 4. As DNA, the CDR3 is TGTGCCAGCAGTTGGTCGACAGGGGACACTGAAGCTTTCTTT. Protein product: CASSWSTGDTEAFF.

This clonotype was counted between two and nine times. The chain combines TRBV12-3 or TRBV12-4 with TRBJ2-2; 12 nucleotides match TRBD2. The CDR3 totals 16 residues. Losses at the gene ends were 7 bases for V and 5 bases for J; bases not matched to a gene: 8. The chain's CDR3 is CASTPLAGGPTGELFF. The DNA for the CDR3 is TGTGCCAGCACCCCCCTAGCGGGAGGGCCGACCGGGGAGCTGTTTTTT.

Ten or more counts support this clonotype. The chain couples TRBV4-1 to TRBJ2-1, with a weak D call TRBD2 (7 bases). Trimming cost V 3 bases and J 7 bases, with 19 bases left between them. CDR1 is MGHRA and CDR2 is YSYEKL in the germline V gene. The CDR3 covers 16 residues. CDR3 region: CASSHWSGGAMNEQFF. CDR3 nucleotide sequence: TGCGCCAGCAGCCACTGGAGTGGGGGGGCCATGAATGAGCAGTTCTTC.

The V gene is TRBV25-1, the J gene TRBJ1-1; D is uncertain. V was trimmed by 1 base and J by 0 bases, leaving 9 bases between them. The CDR3 contains 15 residues. Germline V lookup: CDR1 MGHDK, CDR2 SYGVNS. CDR3 nucleotide sequence: TGTGCCAGCAGTGAATCCCGGACGTTGAACACTGAAGCTTTCTTT. It translates to CASSESRTLNTEAFF.

Only a few counts were recorded for this clonotype. The V gene is TRBV9, the J gene TRBJ1-6; 7 bases agree with TRBD1. The CDR3 runs 15 residues. The ends lost 0 bases at V and 7 bases at J; junction bases unmatched: 4. From germline, CDR1 is SGDLS and CDR2 YYNGEE. The CDR3: CASSVGRGGNSPLHF. For the CDR3, the DNA is TGTGCCAGCAGCGTAGGAAGAGGGGGCAATTCACCCCTCCACTTT.

The chain carries TRBV20-1 and TRBJ2-7; D is perhaps TRBD2 (6 bases). CDR1 and CDR2 (germline): DFQATT, SNEGSKA (reference sequence). V lost 0 bases to trimming and J lost 0 bases, with 12 bases between them. The CDR3 has 15 amino acids. The CDR3 region has the DNA TGCAGTGCTAGAGATCCCGGACTAAGCTCCTACGAGCAGTACTTC. It translates to CSARDPGLSSYEQYF.

The V and J genes are TRBV9 and TRBJ2-1; 15 nucleotides align to TRBD2. The CDR3 length is 19 residues. J gave up 0 bases and V 4 bases, and 8 bases lay outside the gene matches. CDR1 and CDR2 (germline): SGDLS, YYNGEE. The CDR3 loop is CASSPRGTSGGRSYNEQFF. CDR3 sequence (DNA): TGTGCCAGCAGCCCACGAGGGACTAGCGGGGGGCGCTCCTACAATGAGCAGTTCTTC. The variable domain in full, completed from reference TRBV9 and TRBJ2-1, reads DSGVTQTPKHLITATGQRVTLRCSPRSGDLSVYWYQQSLDQGLQFLIQYYNGEERAKGNILERFSAQQFPDLHSELNLSSLELGDSALYFCASSPRGTSGGRSYNEQFFGPGTRLTVL.

This chain joins TRBV6-5 and TRBJ2-1, with 8 bases matching TRBD1. This CDR3 has 16 amino acids. The V and J ends lost 4 bases and 2 bases, in that order; junction bases with no gene match: 7. Per the germline V gene, CDR1 is MNHEY and CDR2 is SVGAGI. Here the CDR3 DNA reads TGTGCCAGCAGTTCAATCCCAGGGGGCACCTACAATGAGCAGTTCTTC. This codes for CASSSIPGGTYNEQFF.

This chain joins TRBV20-1 and TRBJ2-1; 8 bases match TRBD1. CDR1 is DFQATT, CDR2 SNEGSKA, per germline (reference sequence). After removal of 8 bases from V and 1 base from J, the junction contained 4 bases not matched to a gene. The CDR3 covers 13 residues. This CDR3 is CSPTGGSYNEQFF. The CDR3 DNA reads TGCAGTCCTACAGGGGGGTCCTACAATGAGCAGTTCTTC.

The J gene is TRBJ1-3, the V gene TRBV6-7; possibly TRBD1 for D (6 bases). TRBV6-7 is placed among ORFs of uncertain function. V lost 4 bases and J lost 7, with 20 bases in between. This CDR3 has 16 residues. Here the CDR3 reads CASSFRGELWGNTIYF. CDR3 bases: TGTGCCAGCAGTTTCAGGGGCGAACTCTGGGGGAACACCATATATTTT.

This clonotype occurred a few times. The chain uses TRBV18 and TRBJ1-4; D possibly corresponds to TRBD1 (6 bases). The germline V gene has CDR1 KGHSH and CDR2 LQKENI. Trimming stripped 4 bases from V and 8 bases from J, with 17 bases between. The CDR3 runs 15 residues. In nucleotides, the CDR3 is TGTGCCAGCTCACGGAACAGGGAGTTGGGCGAAAAACTGTTTTTT. This sequence encodes CASSRNRELGEKLFF.

As to this clonotype: This may be a read error: a much more frequent sequence differs by one nucleotide. The chain is built from TRBV11-2 and TRBJ2-2; 11 bases match TRBD2. Losses at the gene ends were 3 bases for V and 9 bases for J; bases not matched to a gene: 3. Germline V gives CDR1 SGHAT, CDR2 FQNNGV. The CDR3 contains 14 residues. The CDR3 coding sequence is TGTGCCAGCAGCTTGACTAGCGGGACCAGGGAGCTGTTTTTT. Its protein product is CASSLTSGTRELFF.

This clonotype was detected many times. The rearrangement joins TRBV20-1 to TRBJ2-4, with 11 bases that match TRBD1. Germline-derived CDR1 and CDR2 are DFQATT and SNEGSKA (reference sequence). This CDR3 spans 14 amino acids. V was pared by 4 bases and J by 7 bases, with 6 bases of the junction left unmatched. The CDR3: CSATPGTGGNIQYF. The CDR3 region has the DNA TGCAGTGCTACACCCGGGACAGGGGGGAACATTCAGTACTTC.

This chain joins TRBV21-1 and TRBJ2-1; the table's D call, TRBD2, has no DNA check behind it. TRBV21-1 is designated a pseudogene. The CDR3 contains 20 residues. In DNA form, the CDR3 reads TGTGCCAGCAGCAAACGGTTGGGGGGGACTAGCGGGAGGGCCCGAAATGAGCAGTTCTTC. It translates to CASSKRLGGTSGRARNEQFF.

The V and J genes are TRBV20-1 and TRBJ2-7; D possibly corresponds to TRBD2 (5 bases). Germline CDR1 is DFQATT and CDR2 is SNEGSKA (reference sequence). CDR3 length equals 15 residues. V was trimmed by 0 bases and J by 0 bases, leaving 12 bases between them. The CDR3: CSARDRRKSSYEQYF. As DNA, the CDR3 is TGCAGTGCTAGAGATAGGAGGAAGAGCTCCTACGAGCAGTACTTC.